This T cell receptor beta chain was documented in a study of shared clonotypes between healthy human individuals. Naive CD8 populations comprised CD45RO-negative cells positively selected for CCR7, excluding terminally differentiated effector memory CD45RA+ cells. Healthy adults negative for HIV, lacking recent acute infections or vaccinations, served as donors. Germline lookup yields CDR1 SGDLS and CDR2 YYNGEE. Trimming took 4 bases from V and 4 from J; bases not matched to a gene: 14. This CDR3 is built from 17 residues. For each subset, genomic DNA was distributed in equal portions over several immunoSEQ plates. Replicate PCRs from sorted subsets contained roughly 200 ng DNA, which is 29,000 or so T cell genomes. Original processing notes: ImmunoSEQ supplied junction-only sequences lacking quality scores, so filtering was different. The method was immunoSEQ multiplex PCR; TCRdb's version includes in-frame clones alone and lacks a portion of them. The DNA gave D and trimming, while V, J and clone size come from that table. The sample shows around 2,000,000 clones, about 95% of them seen only once.

Sequenced: naive CD8+ T cells sorted from blood. The sequence was obtained from a man younger than 30 in good health. The chain links TRBV9 to TRBJ2-3, with TRBD2 matching 8 bases. Written as DNA, the CDR3 is TGTGCCAGCAGCAGCTTAGGGGGAGCGGGAGAGGCAGATACGCAGTATTTT. Its translation: CASSSLGGAGEADTQYF.